The 25 T cell receptor beta chains below were found in one sample sequenced in a study of blood T cell repertoires in COVID-19. Profiling relied on immunoSEQ multiplex PCR, and the TCRdb table lists in-frame clones only, not all of them. The table records around 310,000 clones, approximately 92% of them present only once. What was sequenced was peripheral blood. Source of these receptors: a woman in her 30s with COVID-19, enrolled during active disease.

The gene calls are TRBV7-8 and TRBJ1-5; TRBD1 aligns across 7 bases. The CDR3 spans 15 residues. The J segment lost 7 bases and the V segment lost 6 bases, leaving 12 bases of the junction unmatched. Germline CDR1 reads SGHVS; CDR2 reads FQNEAQ. CDR3 sequence: CASRLGTVEEQPQHF. Written as DNA, the CDR3 is TGTGCCAGCAGGCTAGGGACAGTAGAGGAACAGCCCCAGCATTTT.

A note on this clone: Other nucleotide sequences in the sample specify the same CDR3. The genes are TRBV28 and TRBJ2-5; D possibly corresponds to TRBD1 (5 bases). CDR3 length: 13 amino acids. CDR1 and CDR2 (germline): MDHEN, SYDVKM. Trimming took 5 bases from V and 0 from J, leaving 7 bases between them. CDR3 DNA sequence: TGTGCCAGCAGTGACAGAGACCAAGAGACCCAGTACTTC. This codes for CASSDRDQETQYF. Together with reference TRBV28 and TRBJ2-5, the CDR3 gives the full variable domain: DVKVTQSSRYLVKRTGEKVFLECVQDMDHENMFWYRQDPGLGLRLIYFSYDVKMKEKGDIPEGYSVSREKKERFSLILESASTNQTSMYLCASSDRDQETQYFGPGTRLLVL.

The CDR3 region has the DNA TGTGCCAGTAGTAGAGCTAGCGGGTTGGCAGATACGCAGTATTTT. As protein: CASSRASGLADTQYF. J is TRBJ2-3 and V is TRBV19; 8 positions match TRBD2. CDR3 length: 15 residues. CDR1 and CDR2 from the germline V gene are LNHDA and SQIVND (reference sequence). The ends lost 4 bases at V and 4 bases at J; junction bases unmatched: 7.

This chain joins TRBV15 and TRBJ2-3; 9 bases are shared with TRBD2. V dropped 5 bases and J dropped 0; count of bases not matched to a gene: 3. CDR1 is LNHNV, CDR2 YYDKDF, per germline (reference sequence). The length of the CDR3 is 15 residues. DNA of the CDR3: TGTGCCACCAGCCCTAGCGGGACTAGCACAGATACGCAGTATTTT. This sequence encodes CATSPSGTSTDTQYF.

The chain combines TRBV7-9 with TRBJ1-2; D is unclear. V was cut by 5 bases and J by 4 bases, with 17 bases left in between. CDR1 SEHNR and CDR2 FQNEAQ come from the germline V gene (reference sequence). CDR3 length: 15 amino acids. CDR3 amino acids: CASSPALGSGYGYTF. The CDR3, as DNA: TGTGCCAGCAGCCCGGCCCTCGGGAGTGGCTATGGCTACACCTTC.

A word on this clone: The same CDR3 also results from other DNA sequences found in this sample. The chain has TRBV28 and TRBJ1-5; 10 bases line up with TRBD1. Germline CDR1 is MDHEN and CDR2 is SYDVKM. The CDR3 runs to 14 residues. The V segment lost 6 bases and the J segment 10 bases; nucleotides outside the gene matches: 9. CDR3 DNA: TGTGCCAGCAGCCTGACAGGGGGCTTTCAACCCCAGCATTTT. It is translated as CASSLTGGFQPQHF.

The gene calls are TRBV20-1 and TRBJ2-7, with D possibly matching TRBD2 (6 bases). Trimming took off 3 bases at V and 3 bases at J, with 12 bases between the two ends. The CDR3 loop spans 13 amino acids. Germline values: CDR1 DFQATT, CDR2 SNEGSKA (reference sequence). CDR3: CSASRGTFYEQYF. In DNA, the CDR3 is TGCAGTGCTAGTCGTGGGACTTTCTACGAGCAGTACTTC.

The rearrangement joins TRBV7-2 to TRBJ2-1; 7 bases agree with TRBD2. J was trimmed by 8 bases and V by 2 bases; bases with no gene match: 3. Germline lookup yields CDR1 SGHTA and CDR2 FQGNSA. The CDR3 loop spans 13 amino acids. The CDR3 nucleotides are TGTGCCAGCAGCTTAAGCGGGACTGATGAGCAGTTCTTC. Translation: CASSLSGTDEQFF.

The rearrangement joins TRBV5-1 to TRBJ1-3, with 7 bases fitting TRBD1. The CDR3 loop spans 17 amino acids. Germline values: CDR1 SGHRS, CDR2 YFSETQ. V was pared by 1 base and J by 0 bases, with 7 bases of the junction left unmatched. In nucleotides, the CDR3 is TGCGCCAGCAGCTTGACCTCGGGACAGAGCTCTGGAAACACCATATATTTT. It encodes CASSLTSGQSSGNTIYF.

The chain joins TRBV4-1 to TRBJ2-7; 9 bases match TRBD2. This CDR3 comprises 15 residues. The V gene's germline CDR1 is MGHRA and CDR2 YSYEKL. Trimming cost V 1 base and J 4 bases; bases outside gene matches: 5. DNA of the CDR3: TGCGCCAGCAGCCAAGGTACTAGCGGGCGATACGAGCAGTACTTC. Residues: CASSQGTSGRYEQYF.

Comments on this clone: Mismatch with germline at one junction end may stem from a read error. The J gene is TRBJ2-3, the V gene TRBV10-2, with D possibly matching TRBD2 (6 bases). Germline CDR1 WSHSY, CDR2 SAAADI. The CDR3 consists of 14 residues. This CDR3 reads CASRDSGATYTQYF. The CDR3 bases are TGCGCCAGCCGGGACTCTGGGGCCACATATACGCAGTATTTT.

This clone was recorded only once. This chain connects TRBV2 to TRBJ2-7; the match to TRBD1 covers 10 bases. Germline assignment: CDR1 SNHLY and CDR2 FYNNEI. The CDR3 contains 16 residues. Trimming cost V 2 bases and J 3 bases; bases outside gene matches: 7. In DNA form, the CDR3 reads TGTGCCAGCAGTGAAAGGGACAGGGGATCGTTCTACGAGCAGTACTTC. This translates into CASSERDRGSFYEQYF.

Comments on this clone: Its ends do not fully match the called genes, so a read error is possible. The V gene is TRBV11-3, the J gene TRBJ2-1; the D gene is possibly TRBD2 (6 bases). CDR3 length: 17 amino acids. Germline loops: CDR1 SGHNT, CDR2 YENEEA. The CDR3 coding sequence is TGTGTCAGCAGCCCGGGCGGGGCACCCTCCTCCTACAATGAGCAGTTCTTC. Amino acids: CVSSPGGAPSSYNEQFF.

The V call is TRBV29-1, the J call TRBJ1-1; possible D gene TRBD1, 6 bases. The V gene's germline CDR1 is SQVTM and CDR2 ANQGSEA. Trimming shortened V by 5 bases and J by 4 bases, and 11 bases separated the two germline ends. There are 12 residues in the CDR3. The DNA of the CDR3 is TGCAGCGTTCGAGGGGGGGTCACTGAAGCTTTCTTT. Translating it yields CSVRGGVTEAFF.

This CDR3 reads CASSGDRGPLNTEAFF. CDR3 DNA sequence: TGTGCCAGCAGTGGGGACAGGGGCCCCTTGAACACTGAAGCTTTCTTT. This chain links TRBV28 with TRBJ1-1; TRBD1 aligns across 10 bases. V was clipped by 5 bases and J by 0 bases; unmatched bases: 6. The V gene's germline CDR1 is MDHEN and CDR2 SYDVKM. This CDR3 is 16 amino acids long.

The chain recombines TRBV12-3 or TRBV12-4 with TRBJ2-7; 8 bases map to TRBD1. V trimming: 2 bases; J trimming: 6 bases; junction bases outside the gene matches: 0. CDR3 length: 12 amino acids. The CDR3 spells CASSLTGGEQYF. In nucleotides, the CDR3 is TGTGCCAGCAGTTTAACAGGGGGCGAGCAGTACTTC.

This clone has only one observation. The identical CDR3 is also encoded by other nucleotide sequences in the sample. The rearrangement joins TRBV9 to TRBJ2-7; TRBD1 might be the D (6 bases). The CDR3 consists of 14 residues. Germline V lookup: CDR1 SGDLS, CDR2 YYNGEE. Trimming took 2 bases from V and 0 from J, leaving 9 bases between them. The CDR3 spells CASSVRGSSYEQYF. CDR3 nucleotide sequence: TGTGCCAGCAGCGTGAGGGGGAGCTCCTACGAGCAGTACTTC.

Only one count was recorded for this clone. The chain has TRBV7-8 and TRBJ2-2, with 7 bases lining up with TRBD2. The V segment lost 1 base and the J segment 9 bases; nucleotides outside the gene matches: 8. The CDR3 extends over 15 amino acids. Germline-derived CDR1 and CDR2 are SGHVS and FQNEAQ. The CDR3 here is CASSLVGLLHRELFF. In DNA form, the CDR3 reads TGTGCCAGCAGCTTAGTGGGACTACTACACCGGGAGCTGTTTTTT. The full variable domain, rest sourced from reference TRBV7-8 and TRBJ2-2, is GAGVSQSPRYKVAKRGQDVALRCDPISGHVSLFWYQQALGQGPEFLTYFQNEAQLDKSGLPSDRFFAERPEGSVSTLKIQRTQQEDSAVYLCASSLVGLLHRELFFGEGSRLTVL.

The rearrangement uses TRBV24-1 and TRBJ2-2; D unresolved. With 0 bases removed from V and 0 bases from J, the gap between germline ends came to 7 bases. The CDR3 extends over 16 amino acids. Germline V lookup: CDR1 KGHDR, CDR2 SFDVKD. The CDR3 loop is CATSDLPPANTGELFF. Written as DNA, the CDR3 is TGTGCCACCAGTGATTTGCCTCCGGCGAACACCGGGGAGCTGTTTTTT.

This chain joins TRBV4-2 and TRBJ2-1; unclear D gene. The CDR3 runs 14 residues. V was cut by 4 bases and J by 10 bases, with 17 bases left in between. CDR1 and CDR2 (germline): LGHNA, YNFKEQ. CDR3: CASSPPRSLWEQFF. CDR3 nucleotides: TGTGCCAGCAGCCCCCCCCGGAGTCTTTGGGAGCAGTTCTTC.

This chain connects TRBV12-3 or TRBV12-4 to TRBJ1-6, with D perhaps TRBD1 (5 bases). Trimming stripped 7 bases from V and 9 bases from J, with 13 bases between. CDR3 size: 13 residues. Written as DNA, the CDR3 is TGTGCCAGCACGGGACTTTGGGGTTCACCCCTCCACTTT. Translation gives CASTGLWGSPLHF.

The chain couples TRBV10-1 to TRBJ1-5, with D perhaps matching TRBD1 (5 bases). Trimming pared 2 bases from V and 3 bases from J, leaving 8 bases between. Germline CDR1 and CDR2: WNHNN and SYGVQD (reference sequence). There are 14 residues in the CDR3. CDR3 protein: CASSERGFNQPQHF. The CDR3 DNA reads TGCGCCAGCAGTGAGCGGGGGTTCAATCAGCCCCAGCATTTT.

The chain carries TRBV11-2 and TRBJ2-1, with TRBD2 as a possible D gene (5 bases). Germline V lookup: CDR1 SGHAT, CDR2 FQNNGV. There are 14 residues in the CDR3. V was trimmed by 1 base and J by 6 bases, leaving 10 bases between them. The CDR3 region is CASSLVGSRNEQFF. As DNA, the CDR3 is TGTGCCAGCAGCTTAGTGGGGAGTCGCAATGAGCAGTTCTTC.

The chain has TRBV5-6 and TRBJ2-5; D remains unclear. Germline loops: CDR1 SGHDT, CDR2 YYEEEE. The V gene lost 4 bases and the J gene lost 5 bases, with 15 bases spanning the gap. The CDR3 has 14 amino acids. The chain's CDR3 is CASSPLTEEETQYF. For the CDR3, the DNA is TGTGCCAGCAGCCCCCTAACAGAAGAGGAGACCCAGTACTTC.

The gene calls are TRBV7-8 and TRBJ2-7; D gene uncertain. The germline CDR1 and CDR2 sequences are SGHVS and FQNEAQ. The CDR3 has 12 amino acids. The germline V and J ends were trimmed by 5 bases and 9 bases, with 14 bases remaining between them. The CDR3 nucleotides are TGTGCCAGCAGCCCGAACCAGCGTCGGCAGTACTTC. This encodes CASSPNQRRQYF.